The clone carrying this T cell receptor (beta chain) was recorded only once. Sequencing used immunoSEQ multiplex PCR; TCRdb keeps in-frame clones, though not all of them. The sample holds fewer than 150,000 clones, approximately 84% seen once. The CDR3 runs to 14 residues. Per the germline V gene, CDR1 is SQVTM and CDR2 is ANQGSEA. V was clipped by 2 bases and J by 8 bases, with 18 bases between them. This record comes from a study of blood T cell repertoires in COVID-19. Background on the study: Italy, Spain and the United States were the sources of the convalescent and acute COVID-19 samples.

This clonotype was sampled from a human donor in a cohort sampled during active COVID-19. The genes are TRBV29-1 and TRBJ1-2; D possibly corresponds to TRBD1 (5 bases). The sample taken for sequencing was peripheral blood. DNA for the CDR3: TGCAGCGTTGAAAGCAGGGTAAAAGGCGTCGGCTACACCTTC. Protein: CSVESRVKGVGYTF.